This TCR beta chain was identified in a study of lymphopenia after photon versus proton radiotherapy. As to this clone: The antigen is unknown.

Findings of the study overall: Oligoclonal CD8+ Temra expansion after nadir drove photon patients' diversity drop. Proton therapy kept repertoires fairly stable, unlike photons, which gained effector/memory cells. Post-nadir TCR diversity decline inversely tracked overall survival among those who died.

CDR3 size: 14 residues. CDR1 is MDHEN, CDR2 SYDVKM, per germline. V was clipped by 6 bases and J by 4 bases; unmatched bases: 5. Measured with immunoSEQ multiplex PCR; TCRdb has only the in-frame clones, and not every one. The data hold tens of thousands of clones, with roughly 91% observed a single time. The sample was peripheral blood, taken from a patient treated with photon-based radiotherapy. This chain links TRBV28 with TRBJ1-5; 8 positions agree with TRBD1. This TCR was sampled from a woman aged 70-85 years with pancreatic cancer. CDR3 nucleotide sequence: TGTGCCAGCAGGTCAGGGGGCGCGAATCAGCCCCAGCATTTT. It yields the protein CASRSGGANQPQHF.